This section outlines one T cell receptor (beta chain) sequence together with its context. These data belong to a study of neoadjuvant anti-PD-1 for oral cavity cancer. Study-wide context: Nivolumab at 3 mg/kg was mostly given biweekly, three to four doses, pre-surgery. Patients without progression got a fourth dose around day 43.

Germline loops: CDR1 MNHNY, CDR2 SVGAGI (reference sequence). V lost 2 bases, J lost 1 base, and 8 bases lay in between. The CDR3 totals 14 residues. Six replicates per PBMC sample, mostly from around 500 ng of genomic DNA. Data came from immunoSEQ multiplex PCR; TCRdb stores just in-frame clones and leaves some out. The table has 11,000 to 15,000 clones, about 70% seen once. The sample was PBMCs, taken before nivolumab (anti-PD-1) treatment. The clonotype originates from a person aged 35-79 years with oral cavity squamous cell carcinoma. This chain joins TRBV6-6 and TRBJ1-1; unclear D gene. The CDR3 DNA sequence: TGTGCCAGCAGTTACGGGCAGACGAACACTGAAGCTTTCTTT. It translates to CASSYGQTNTEAFF.